This T cell receptor (beta chain) was obtained from a study of long-term antiretroviral therapy in people with HIV. immunoSEQ v3.0 was run at survey level. For every sample, sequencing targeted about 35,000-55,000 T-cell genomes. The method was immunoSEQ multiplex PCR; TCRdb's version includes in-frame clones alone and lacks a portion of them. The sample includes about 25,000 clones, roughly 79% of them seen just once. This CDR3 region has 14 residues. The V gene's germline CDR1 is SGHKS and CDR2 YYEKEE (reference sequence). V dropped 1 base and J dropped 0 bases, with 8 bases sitting between them. This rearrangement joins TRBV5-5 to TRBJ2-7; D gene ambiguous. The sample was unsorted PBMCs, taken 1.1 years before starting antiretroviral therapy. This receptor was identified in a middle-aged woman with HIV. Here the CDR3 DNA reads TGTGCCAGCAGCTTGACAGATCACTCCTACGAGCAGTACTTC. This codes for CASSLTDHSYEQYF.